These 22 T cell receptor beta chains were all obtained from the same sample, sequenced in a study of graft-versus-host responses after intestinal transplantation. This table comes from immunoSEQ multiplex PCR, and its TCRdb copy is limited to in-frame clones, with some not included. The sample consists of under 140,000 clones, just under 95% of them appearing once. Antigen specificity for these receptors is unknown. This specimen was unstimulated CD8+ T cells sorted from spleen or lymph node cells, taken before intestinal transplant. These receptors originate from a human donor who received an intestinal transplant.

Details on this clone: The same CDR3 also results from other DNA sequences found in this sample. This rearrangement joins TRBV9 to TRBJ2-5; the D gene is possibly TRBD2 (5 bases). The CDR3 loop spans 15 amino acids. V was pared by 0 bases and J by 5 bases, with 14 bases between. Germline V gives CDR1 SGDLS, CDR2 YYNGEE. This CDR3 reads CASSVVGGRGETQYF. DNA for the CDR3: TGTGCCAGCAGCGTAGTTGGTGGGAGAGGGGAGACCCAGTACTTC.

The V call is TRBV18, the J call TRBJ2-5, with TRBD2 matching over 9 bases. Trimming cost V 0 bases and J 5 bases; bases outside gene matches: 13. Germline lookup yields CDR1 KGHSH and CDR2 LQKENI. CDR3 length: 18 residues. The DNA for the CDR3 is TGTGCCAGCTCACCACCGGGAATAGCGGGAGTCATTCGGGAGACCCAGTACTTC. It is translated as CASSPPGIAGVIRETQYF.

This chain joins TRBV2 and TRBJ1-2; no clear D gene. Germline V gene sequence: CDR1 SNHLY, CDR2 FYNNEI. V dropped 5 bases and J dropped 3 bases, with 13 bases sitting between them. This CDR3 region has 14 residues. CDR3 nucleotide sequence: TGTGCCAGCAGTCAGGATGGAAGCTACTATGGCTACACCTTC. This codes for CASSQDGSYYGYTF.

V usage is TRBV6-5 and J usage is TRBJ1-1, with D perhaps TRBD1 (5 bases). V shed 6 bases and J shed 4 bases, with 12 bases lying between them. The CDR3 spans 13 residues. Looked up from germline, CDR1 is MNHEY and CDR2 is SVGAGI. The CDR3 spells CASSLGVSTEAFF. CDR3 coding DNA: TGTGCCAGCAGCTTAGGGGTTAGCACTGAAGCTTTCTTT.

This clone came up a few times. V gene TRBV18 combines with J gene TRBJ2-3, with unresolved D. V lost 0 bases to trimming and J lost 4 bases, with 5 bases between them. CDR1 is KGHSH, CDR2 LQKENI, per germline. This CDR3 has 13 residues. The CDR3 is CASSPPSSDTQYF. CDR3 nucleotide sequence: TGTGCCAGCTCACCACCGTCGTCAGATACGCAGTATTTT.

The chain uses TRBV5-1 and TRBJ2-7, with D unclear. In germline, CDR1 is SGHRS, CDR2 YFSETQ. The length of the CDR3 is 17 residues. V gave up 1 base and J gave up 0 bases, with 17 bases separating them. CDR3 amino acids: CASSLNPPPRSSYEQYF. The CDR3 nucleotides are TGCGCCAGCAGCTTGAACCCACCACCTCGGAGCTCCTACGAGCAGTACTTC.

The genes are TRBV19 and TRBJ1-5, with D unresolved. Germline V gene lookup returns CDR1 LNHDA and CDR2 SQIVND (reference sequence). The V and J ends lost 3 bases and 4 bases respectively, with 7 bases between them. The CDR3 spans 13 residues. The CDR3 nucleotides are TGTGCCAGTAGTATCTTGGGAAATCAGCCCCAGCATTTT. The encoded protein is CASSILGNQPQHF.

This clone was observed once. This sequence joins TRBV27 and TRBJ2-1; tentatively, D is TRBD2 (5 bases). Germline-derived CDR1 and CDR2 are MNHEY and SMNVEV (reference sequence). V was clipped by 5 bases and J by 8 bases, with 22 bases between them. The CDR3 totals 16 residues. In nucleotides, the CDR3 is TGTGCCAGCAGTCCCTCCAGACGGGGTAGCGCGTATGAGCAGTTCTTC. Translating it yields CASSPSRRGSAYEQFF.

The chain links TRBV27 to TRBJ2-7, with TRBD1 identical over 8 bases. There are 15 residues in the CDR3. Germline trimming cut 3 bases from V and 3 bases from J; bases unmatched to any gene: 7. In germline, CDR1 is MNHEY, CDR2 SMNVEV (reference sequence). The CDR3 DNA follows: TGTGCCAGCAGTTTGGCAGGGGGCCCTTTCTACGAGCAGTACTTC. Protein product: CASSLAGGPFYEQYF.

The chain couples TRBV7-8 to TRBJ2-1, with unresolved D. The CDR3 is made up of 16 amino acids. Germline V lookup: CDR1 SGHVS, CDR2 FQNEAQ. V lost 2 bases, J lost 5 bases, and 16 bases lay in between. DNA for the CDR3: TGTGCCAGCAGCTTATGGAGTCGGCTATTGGACAATGAGCAGTTCTTC. This translates into CASSLWSRLLDNEQFF.

The rearrangement uses TRBV15 and TRBJ2-1, with D perhaps TRBD2 (6 bases). V gave up 6 bases and J gave up 6 bases, with 15 bases separating them. Germline V gives CDR1 LNHNV, CDR2 YYDKDF (reference sequence). The CDR3 totals 14 residues. In DNA form, the CDR3 reads TGTGCCACCAGGAGCCGGGGGAGTACCAATGAGCAGTTCTTC. Translation: CATRSRGSTNEQFF. Combining the CDR3 with reference TRBV15 and TRBJ2-1 gives the whole variable domain DAMVIQNPRYQVTQFGKPVTLSCSQTLNHNVMYWYQQKSSQAPKLLFHYYDKDFNNEADTPDNFQSRRPNTSFCFLDIRSPGLGDTAMYLCATRSRGSTNEQFFGPGTRLTVL.

The chain carries TRBV6-6 and TRBJ2-7; D perhaps matches TRBD1 (5 bases). V lost 0 bases to trimming and J lost 1 base, with 7 bases between them. CDR1 is MNHNY, CDR2 SVGAGI, per germline (reference sequence). The CDR3 is 14 residues long. The CDR3 spells CASSYSDISYEQYF. The CDR3 region has the DNA TGTGCCAGCAGTTACTCGGACATTTCCTACGAGCAGTACTTC.

The chain recombines TRBV12-5 with TRBJ1-3; D unresolved. Trimming left V 7 bases short and J 2 bases short, with 9 bases between. Germline V CDR1 and CDR2: LGHNT, FRNRAP. The CDR3 length is 13 residues. CDR3 sequence: CASAPTPGNTIYF. The CDR3 DNA sequence: TGTGCTAGTGCCCCCACCCCTGGAAACACCATATATTTT.

This clone appeared a single time. Here the CDR3 DNA reads TGTGCCAGCAGTTCATATCGTGCCACCGGGGAGCTGTTTTTT. Protein: CASSSYRATGELFF. The chain recombines TRBV28 with TRBJ2-2; D uncertain. From germline, CDR1 is MDHEN and CDR2 SYDVKM. Between the trimmed V and J ends, which lost 4 bases and 4 bases, there was a span of 10 bases. CDR3 length: 14 residues.

This clone is a singleton in its sample. The chain links TRBV28 to TRBJ2-7, with D possibly matching TRBD2 (5 bases). The CDR3 has 15 amino acids. The V end was cut by 4 bases, the J end by 0 bases, with 13 bases between. CDR1 MDHEN and CDR2 SYDVKM come from the germline V gene. CDR3: CASSSRDLSSYEQYF. The CDR3 DNA reads as TGTGCCAGCAGTTCGAGGGATCTCAGCTCCTACGAGCAGTACTTC.

The rearrangement uses TRBV19 and TRBJ1-2; no clear D. The CDR3 totals 13 residues. V was shortened by 3 bases and J by 4 bases, with 9 bases between the two germline ends. Germline CDR1 and CDR2: LNHDA and SQIVND (reference sequence). The CDR3 protein is CASSIGFSYGYTF. CDR3 nucleotides: TGTGCCAGTAGTATCGGATTCTCCTATGGCTACACCTTC.

CDR3 sequence: CASSQGNAGESAGELFF. The CDR3 region has the DNA TGTGCCAGCAGCCAAGGTAATGCGGGAGAGTCCGCCGGGGAGCTGTTTTTT. This chain links TRBV4-2 with TRBJ2-2, with 7 bases aligning to TRBD2. J was trimmed by 6 bases and V by 1 base; bases with no gene match: 11. The CDR3 is made up of 17 amino acids. CDR1 is LGHNA and CDR2 is YNFKEQ in the germline V gene.

The chain employs TRBV6-5 and TRBJ1-5; D not resolved. V lost 6 bases, J lost 9 bases, and 12 bases lay in between. The germline V gene encodes CDR1 MNHEY and CDR2 SVGAGI. CDR3 length: 12 amino acids. The CDR3 nucleotides are TGTGCCAGCAGCACATTCGATTCGCCCCAGCATTTT. This translates into CASSTFDSPQHF.

The chain couples TRBV7-9 to TRBJ2-5; D not resolved. V lost 4 bases and J lost 1, with 16 bases in between. The CDR3 covers 16 residues. Per germline, CDR1 SEHNR and CDR2 FQNEAQ (reference sequence). This CDR3 is CASSSHRTISQETQYF. CDR3 nucleotide sequence: TGTGCCAGCAGCTCCCACAGAACCATAAGCCAAGAGACCCAGTACTTC. Full variable domain (outside the CDR3, taken from reference TRBV7-9 and TRBJ2-5): DTGVSQNPRHKITKRGQNVTFRCDPISEHNRLYWYRQTLGQGPEFLTYFQNEAQLEKSRLLSDRFSAERPKGSFSTLEIQRTEQGDSAMYLCASSSHRTISQETQYFGPGTRLLVL.

The V gene is TRBV6-5, the J gene TRBJ1-1; possibly TRBD1 for D (5 bases). The CDR3 is 14 residues long. Trimming took 6 bases from V and 1 from J, leaving 12 bases between them. Germline loops: CDR1 MNHEY, CDR2 SVGAGI. This CDR3 is CASRWDRRNTEAFF. CDR3 nucleotide sequence: TGTGCCAGCAGATGGGACCGAAGGAACACTGAAGCTTTCTTT.

The chain recombines TRBV6-1 with TRBJ1-2, with 7 bases that match TRBD1. The V gene end was trimmed by 6 bases and the J gene end by 4 bases; junction bases not matched to a gene: 5. Per the germline V gene, CDR1 is MNHNS and CDR2 is SASEGT. This CDR3 contains 13 residues. The CDR3 nucleotides are TGTGCCAGCAGCCGTAGGGACAGCTATGGCTACACCTTC. Translated, it gives CASSRRDSYGYTF.

This chain links TRBV11-2 with TRBJ1-1, with D possibly matching TRBD1 (6 bases). The CDR3 loop spans 14 amino acids. CDR1 is SGHAT, CDR2 FQNNGV, per germline. Trimming shortened V by 0 bases and J by 8 bases, and 13 bases separated the two germline ends. This CDR3 is CASSLEWGAREAFF. The DNA for the CDR3 is TGTGCCAGCAGCTTAGAGTGGGGGGCCCGGGAAGCTTTCTTT.